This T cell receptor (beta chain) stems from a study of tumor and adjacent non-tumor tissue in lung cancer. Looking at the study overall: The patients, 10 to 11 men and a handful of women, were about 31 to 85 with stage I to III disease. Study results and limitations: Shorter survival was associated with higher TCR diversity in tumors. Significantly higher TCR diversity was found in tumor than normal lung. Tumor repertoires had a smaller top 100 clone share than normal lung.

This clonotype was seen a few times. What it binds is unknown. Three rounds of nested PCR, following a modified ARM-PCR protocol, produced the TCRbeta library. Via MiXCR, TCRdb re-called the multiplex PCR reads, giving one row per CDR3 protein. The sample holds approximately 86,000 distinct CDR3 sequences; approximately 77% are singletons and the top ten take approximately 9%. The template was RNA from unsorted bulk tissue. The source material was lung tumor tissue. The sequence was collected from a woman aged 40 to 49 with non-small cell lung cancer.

CDR3 sequence: CASSRTDSTQYF. CDR3 DNA sequence: TGTGCCAGCAGCCGCACGGACAGTACGCAGTATTTT. The genes are TRBV11-2 and TRBJ2-3; D possibly corresponds to TRBD1 (6 bases). Trimming removed 5 bases at V and 8 bases at J, with 11 bases between. From germline, CDR1 is SGHAT and CDR2 FQNNGV. The CDR3 is 12 residues long.